These 15 T cell receptor beta chains were all obtained from the same sample, sequenced in a study of early T cells in non-severe SARS-CoV-2 infection. A single record per CDR3 protein comes from TCRdb applying MiXCR to the 5' RACE reads. This table has around 28,000 distinct CDR3 sequences, 5% to 6.5% appearing once. Sequencing was performed on whole blood. The receptors here all came from an adult who was a healthcare worker with PCR-confirmed SARS-CoV-2 infection or an uninfected control (not recorded which).

This clonotype was seen many times. The rearrangement links TRBV7-2 to TRBJ2-1, with D possibly TRBD1 on 6 matching bases. V was cut by 2 bases and J by 9 bases, with 8 bases left in between. Germline CDR1 SGHTA, CDR2 FQGNSA. This CDR3 contains 12 residues. The CDR3 sequence is CASSLIRGEQFF. DNA for the CDR3: TGTGCCAGCAGCTTAATCAGGGGTGAGCAGTTCTTC.

The genes are TRBV12-3 or TRBV12-4 and TRBJ1-5, with a possible D match to TRBD1 (5 bases). Trimming removed 3 bases at V and 1 base at J, with 16 bases between. The CDR3 is 17 amino acids. The CDR3 spells CASSFGTRPLSNQPQHF. The CDR3 DNA is TGTGCCAGCAGTTTTGGGACCCGACCACTAAGCAATCAGCCCCAGCATTTT.

This clonotype turned up a few times. Because the CDR3's place on the DNA is in doubt, the DNA is left out and the CDR3 is given as listed by TCRdb. This sequence joins TRBV12-3 or TRBV12-4 and TRBJ2-1. The CDR3 contains 14 residues when both ends are counted. The chain's CDR3 is CASSTSTRNNEQFF.

This clonotype was seen repeatedly, ten times or more. V is TRBV19 and J is TRBJ2-7; the match to TRBD2 covers 13 bases. The ends lost 3 bases at V and 4 bases at J; junction bases unmatched: 6. The CDR3 is 16 residues long. Germline V gene data show CDR1 as LNHDA and CDR2 as SQIVND (reference sequence). CDR3: CASSIPGLAGVYEQYF. CDR3 nucleotides: TGTGCCAGTAGTATCCCTGGACTAGCGGGAGTATACGAGCAGTACTTC.

This clonotype has only a few counts. The V call is TRBV5-1, the J call TRBJ2-2; no definite D call. The CDR3 sequence is 13 residues long. CDR1 and CDR2 (germline): SGHRS, YFSETQ. V was pared by 6 bases and J by 7 bases, with 13 bases between. The DNA for the CDR3 is TGCGCCAGCACCTTACAGTACGACGGGGAGCTGTTTTTT. This gives the protein CASTLQYDGELFF.

This clonotype appeared many times. The V call is TRBV28, the J call TRBJ2-7, with D possibly being TRBD2 (6 bases). CDR3 length: 15 residues. Germline V gives CDR1 MDHEN, CDR2 SYDVKM. Deletions cut 5 bases from V and 0 bases from J, with 14 bases between. As DNA, the CDR3 is TGTGCCAGCAGTATGACTAGACCAAGCTCCTACGAGCAGTACTTC. Protein product: CASSMTRPSSYEQYF.

This clonotype was seen only a few times. The genes are TRBV5-1 and TRBJ2-7, with no clear D. The length of the CDR3 is 17 residues. V was shortened by 4 bases and J by 0 bases, with 20 bases between the two germline ends. Germline loops: CDR1 SGHRS, CDR2 YFSETQ. The CDR3: CASSRPPAGSSSYEQYF. The CDR3 nucleotides read TGCGCCAGCAGCCGTCCTCCCGCCGGGTCGAGCTCCTACGAGCAGTACTTC.

This clonotype was observed many times. The rearrangement links TRBV10-3 to TRBJ2-1, with 10 bases identical to TRBD2. This CDR3 region has 16 residues. The V segment lost 9 bases and the J segment 2 bases; nucleotides outside the gene matches: 10. Germline loops: CDR1 ENHRY, CDR2 SYGVKD. In nucleotides, the CDR3 is TGTGCCATAAACAGCCCCGGGACTAGCGCCTACAATGAGCAGTTCTTC. Protein product: CAINSPGTSAYNEQFF.

This rearrangement joins TRBV15 to TRBJ1-5; 8 bases align to TRBD1. CDR3 length: 16 amino acids. The germline V gene encodes CDR1 LNHNV and CDR2 YYDKDF (reference sequence). V dropped 1 base and J dropped 3; count of bases not matched to a gene: 5. CDR3 region: CATSRGGTGDNQPQHF. The CDR3 nucleotides are TGTGCCACCAGCAGAGGTGGGACAGGAGACAATCAGCCCCAGCATTTT.

This clonotype was seen ten or more times. This chain uses TRBV4-1 with TRBJ2-4, with a weak D call TRBD2 (5 bases). The CDR3 runs to 16 residues. Germline assignment: CDR1 MGHRA and CDR2 YSYEKL. V dropped 2 bases and J dropped 1 base, with 12 bases sitting between them. CDR3 protein: CASSQKRASAKNIQYF. DNA for the CDR3: TGCGCCAGCAGCCAAAAGAGGGCATCGGCCAAAAACATTCAGTACTTC.

This clonotype was detected many times. V gene TRBV20-1 combines with J gene TRBJ2-1; 14 nucleotides match TRBD2. Trimming at V came to 1 base and at J to 6 bases, leaving 2 bases not matched to a gene. The CDR3 extends over 15 amino acids. Looked up from germline, CDR1 is DFQATT and CDR2 is SNEGSKA (reference sequence). CDR3 sequence (DNA): TGCAGTGCTAGAGCCGGGACTAGCGGGAGCAATGAGCAGTTCTTC. It specifies CSARAGTSGSNEQFF.

V is TRBV20-1 and J is TRBJ2-6, with TRBD1 identical over 10 bases. J gave up 2 bases and V 1 base, and 2 bases lay outside the gene matches. The germline gives CDR1 DFQATT, CDR2 SNEGSKA (reference sequence). The CDR3 is made up of 16 amino acids. CDR3 sequence reads: CSARADRGPGANVLTF. As DNA, the CDR3 is TGCAGTGCTAGAGCAGACAGGGGGCCTGGGGCCAACGTCCTGACTTTC.

This clonotype was detected ten times or more. The chain joins TRBV18 to TRBJ1-1; no clear D. There are 15 residues in the CDR3. Germline V CDR1 and CDR2: KGHSH, LQKENI. Trimming left V 0 bases short and J 1 base short, with 9 bases between. The DNA for the CDR3 is TGTGCCAGCTCACCACCGGGCAGACCGAACACTGAAGCTTTCTTT. It specifies CASSPPGRPNTEAFF.

This clonotype was picked up many times. The J gene is TRBJ2-1, the V gene TRBV4-2; D call uncertain. V shed 0 bases and J shed 5 bases, with 20 bases lying between them. Germline CDR1 LGHNA, CDR2 YNFKEQ. This CDR3 is 18 amino acids long. The CDR3 protein is CASSQEAVSSLGNNEQFF. CDR3 DNA: TGTGCCAGCAGCCAAGAGGCCGTTAGTAGCCTAGGGAACAATGAGCAGTTCTTC.

The sample holds many counts of this clonotype. This sequence joins TRBV28 and TRBJ2-7, with D unclear. The germline V gene has CDR1 MDHEN and CDR2 SYDVKM. The CDR3 totals 14 residues. Trimming took 3 bases from V and 5 from J, leaving 14 bases between them. CDR3 sequence (DNA): TGTGCCAGCAGTTTTAGCCCGCTAGTCGACGAGCAGTACTTC. Protein sequence: CASSFSPLVDEQYF.